This entry lists 7 T cell receptor beta chains sequenced from one sample in a study of CD8 T cells in Susac syndrome (dated by TCRdb to about 2019). Library construction relied on the immunoSEQ multiplex PCR assay. RNA was extracted using the RNeasy kit, and about 0.5 to 1 microgram was reverse transcribed with random hexamers. TCRdb ran its own pipeline on the public reads, namely fastp trimming at Q25 and MiXCR clone calling, and kept in-frame beta chains. CDR3 protein duplicates are merged, each entry listing the most common genes and DNA. The sample profile shows nearly 70,000 distinct CDR3 sequences; 85% to 95% of them were found once. The ten largest clones take up approximately 0.25% of the sample. What was sequenced was CD8+ T cells from PBMCs. The receptors were gathered from a human donor in good health.

The chain employs TRBV18 and TRBJ2-2; 9 bases align to TRBD1. Germline V gene sequence: CDR1 KGHSH, CDR2 LQKENI. The trim removed 1 base at V and 4 bases at J, leaving 7 bases unmatched. The CDR3 sequence is 17 residues long. The CDR3: CASSPLRTGVVTGELFF. The CDR3 DNA reads as TGTGCCAGCTCACCACTCCGGACAGGGGTGGTCACCGGGGAGCTGTTTTTT.

V gene TRBV13 combines with J gene TRBJ1-1; no clear D. CDR1 and CDR2 (germline): PRHDT, FYEKMQ (reference sequence). The CDR3 totals 11 residues. V gave up 5 bases and J gave up 2 bases, with 3 bases separating them. CDR3 protein: CASSANTEAFF. In nucleotides, the CDR3 is TGTGCCAGCAGCGCCAACACTGAAGCTTTCTTT.

The chain carries TRBV13 and TRBJ2-3, with 9 bases that match TRBD1. J lost 0 bases, V lost 5 bases, and 3 bases had no gene match. Germline CDR1 PRHDT, CDR2 FYEKMQ (reference sequence). The CDR3 is made up of 15 amino acids. The CDR3 loop is CASSMTGGSTDTQYF. The CDR3 coding sequence is TGTGCCAGCAGCATGACAGGGGGAAGCACAGATACGCAGTATTTT.

The J gene is TRBJ1-1, the V gene TRBV27, with unresolved D. V was shortened by 2 bases and J by 5 bases, with 15 bases between the two germline ends. The CDR3 is 15 amino acids. Per germline, CDR1 MNHEY and CDR2 SMNVEV (reference sequence). For the CDR3, the DNA is TGTGCCAGCAGTTTAGGTGTACGGTCTGGGACTGAAGCTTTCTTT. This codes for CASSLGVRSGTEAFF.

The genes are TRBV19 and TRBJ1-1; D is perhaps TRBD1 (5 bases). The length of the CDR3 is 16 residues. Germline CDR1 and CDR2: LNHDA and SQIVND (reference sequence). The germline V and J ends were trimmed by 5 bases and 2 bases, with 18 bases remaining between them. The CDR3 sequence is CASSYRIVGGNTEAFF. For the CDR3, the DNA is TGTGCCAGTAGTTATAGGATTGTTGGGGGAAACACTGAAGCTTTCTTT.

J is TRBJ2-1 and V is TRBV9, with 8 bases aligning to TRBD1. The CDR3 is 17 amino acids. The V gene's germline CDR1 is SGDLS and CDR2 YYNGEE. The V segment lost 4 bases and the J segment 2 bases; nucleotides outside the gene matches: 11. CDR3 DNA: TGTGCCAGCAGCCCCCGGACAGGGTCCTCCCCCTACAATGAGCAGTTCTTC. Amino acids: CASSPRTGSSPYNEQFF. The full variable domain, completed using reference TRBV9 and TRBJ2-1, is DSGVTQTPKHLITATGQRVTLRCSPRSGDLSVYWYQQSLDQGLQFLIQYYNGEERAKGNILERFSAQQFPDLHSELNLSSLELGDSALYFCASSPRTGSSPYNEQFFGPGTRLTVL.

The V and J genes are TRBV29-1 and TRBJ2-2; D is possibly TRBD1 (5 bases). V was pared by 7 bases and J by 0 bases, with 9 bases between. Germline loops: CDR1 SQVTM, CDR2 ANQGSEA. The CDR3 runs 13 residues. CDR3 coding DNA: TGCAGCGCCTGGACATCGAACACCGGGGAGCTGTTTTTT. Amino acid sequence: CSAWTSNTGELFF.